This T cell receptor (beta chain) was profiled in a study of blood T cell repertoires in COVID-19. Method: immunoSEQ multiplex PCR; TCRdb's copy keeps in-frame clones and lacks some. The data show under 250,000 clones, with 86% seen just once and 5% to 7% held by the top ten. The CDR3 has 13 residues. After removal of 5 bases from V and 6 bases from J, the junction contained 5 bases not matched to a gene. Germline V CDR1 and CDR2: MNHEY, SVGAGI. Sequenced: peripheral blood. The chain is built from TRBV6-5 and TRBJ1-1; 8 bases fit TRBD1. This receptor was identified in a woman older than 75 with COVID-19, enrolled during active disease. For the CDR3, the DNA is TGTGCCAGCAGTCGGGACAGGACCTCTGAAGCTTTCTTT. This translates into CASSRDRTSEAFF.